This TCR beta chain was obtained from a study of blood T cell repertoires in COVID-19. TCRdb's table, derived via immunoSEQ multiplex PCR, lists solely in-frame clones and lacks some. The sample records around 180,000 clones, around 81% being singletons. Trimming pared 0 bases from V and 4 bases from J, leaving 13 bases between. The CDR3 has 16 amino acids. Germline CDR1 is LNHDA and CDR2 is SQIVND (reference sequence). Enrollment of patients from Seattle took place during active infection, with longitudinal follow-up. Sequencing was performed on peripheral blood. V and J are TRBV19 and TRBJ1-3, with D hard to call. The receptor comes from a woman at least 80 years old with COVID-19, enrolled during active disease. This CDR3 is CASSIDFREAGNTIYF. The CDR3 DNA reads TGTGCCAGTAGTATAGATTTCCGGGAAGCCGGAAACACCATATATTTT.